The T cell receptor beta chain under discussion was sequenced for a study of T cell changes during pregnancy in multiple sclerosis. V was cut by 6 bases and J by 3 bases, with 9 bases left in between. Germline CDR1 is SQVTM and CDR2 is ANQGSEA. The CDR3 consists of 11 residues. The repertoire was sequenced with immunoSEQ multiplex PCR; TCRdb's copy has only in-frame clones and lacks some. Of roughly 110,000 clones listed, about 89% are singletons. Sequences were derived from peripheral blood, sampled before pregnancy. This TCR was recovered from a female donor with multiple sclerosis, enrolled in a pregnancy study. V usage is TRBV29-1 and J usage is TRBJ2-7; D unclear. CDR3 in DNA: TGCAGCGTGGGCAAAAACTACGAGCAGTACTTC. Translation gives CSVGKNYEQYF.